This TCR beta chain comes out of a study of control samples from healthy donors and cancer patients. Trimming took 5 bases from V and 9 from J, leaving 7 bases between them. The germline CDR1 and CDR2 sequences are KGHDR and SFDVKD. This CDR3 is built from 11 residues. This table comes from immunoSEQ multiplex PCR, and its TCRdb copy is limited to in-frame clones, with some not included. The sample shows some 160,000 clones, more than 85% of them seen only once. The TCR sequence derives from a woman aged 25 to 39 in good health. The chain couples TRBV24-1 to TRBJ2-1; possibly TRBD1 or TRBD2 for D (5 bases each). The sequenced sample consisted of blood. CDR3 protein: CATSGGFEQFF. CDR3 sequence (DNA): TGTGCCACCAGTGGGGGGTTTGAGCAGTTCTTC.